This T cell receptor (beta chain) was captured in a study of cytomegalovirus exposure and HLA in healthy donors (dated by TCRdb to the late 2010s). With respect to the entire study: In an earlier analysis of approximately 640 of the donors, around 290 Gb of sequence data and approximately 120 million unique TCR beta sequences from some 170 million T cells were reported. The study aimed to test whether signatures of past pathogen exposure could be identified by cataloging public T cell receptors. The study used immunosequencing to profile the T cell repertoires of 600 to 850 subjects and linked those repertoires to cytomegalovirus serostatus. Both class I and class II loci were covered by HLA typing, at four-digit resolution. Alongside the repertoire data, information on donor age, sex, ethnicity and CMV serostatus was compiled. Because of strong linkage in the cohort, roughly five DR-DQ haplotypes were treated as single units for association and clustering. The later analysis used no new phenotypic data to find candidate immune exposures, relying instead on TCR beta sequences and their occurrence across donors. All discovery cohort repertoires had been generated using a single sequencing platform. Typing coverage differed by locus: A, B, C, DRB1 and DQB1 were typed in about 629-630 donors, DQA1 in 500 to 550, DPA1 in 600 to 610, and DPB1 in just under 490. In a later analysis, previously published TCR beta repertoires from roughly 710 donors were re-analyzed and high-resolution HLA genotyping was added so that TCR occurrence patterns could be studied. Among roughly 400 genotyped donors of the cohort, an average of about 220,000 unique TCR beta nucleotide sequences was sequenced per donor, of which about 20% were non-productive. In a later genetic analysis, genome-wide SNP genotypes for about three fifths of the roughly 670 donors were used, and that subset was treated as a discovery cohort. Roughly 310 gigabases of sequencing data and some 85 million unique TCR sequences were included in an early release covering around 600 HLA-typed donors. Besides the first cohort of about 730 subjects, a separate validation cohort made up of 120 different subjects was used. The study combined high-throughput TCR immunosequencing, statistical association of individual TCRs with disease status, and machine learning to predict cytomegalovirus infection status. The genetic ancestry cluster associated with self-reported Caucasian donors included 70% to 85% of the roughly 400 genotyped donors. In an earlier analysis of 587 of the donors, high-throughput TCR beta sequencing was used to judge whether each TCR beta V gene segment behaved as functional or pseudogenic. General findings and caveats noted by the study authors: Because counts were too low, some 17 rarely observed V segments, including chromosome 9 orphons, were left out of the earlier analysis of a few hundred of the donors. For the cohort, immune exposure information was limited to CMV serostatus. Across donors, most TCR sequences were observed very rarely, whereas some public TCRs were present in many individuals. Several of the top co-occurrence clusters appeared to be linked to parvovirus B19, influenza, CMV and Epstein-Barr virus, according to a later analysis. The study listed 164 TCR beta chains as associated with cytomegalovirus. HLA typing was unavailable for some donors at each locus, so association tests used only the typed subset. This cohort had only TCR beta chains sequenced, and the lack of alpha or paired-chain data limited which features could be detected. Broadly in line with IMGT annotations, most TCR beta V segments showed up in productive rearrangements about 87% or about 30% of the time in an earlier analysis of several hundred of the donors. A later genetic analysis associated a missense DCLRE1C variant with V-gene and J-gene trimming of TCR beta chains, and an independent cohort replicated the association. In both the original and validation cohorts, the classifier was reported to diagnose cytomegalovirus status with high specificity and sensitivity. In a later analysis, HLA-associated TCR beta chains were found to be more clonally expanded and to have lower generation probabilities than equally common non-associated chains. A further reported finding was that TCR beta sequences accurately predicted the HLA-A and HLA-B alleles for most subjects in the first cohort. A group of highly shared sequence variants was considered likely to be a technical artifact of the sequencing pipeline. In a later analysis, the rate of TCR association differed among HLA loci, with DRB1 alleles having the most associated TCRs and HLA-C alleles having the fewest. Linkage disequilibrium might explain the correlated functional status among segregating V segments, but an unknown experimental factor could not be ruled out. A later analysis associated 15,000 to 20,000 TCR beta sequences with specific HLA alleles at a false discovery rate of 0.05. Because the 87-base-pair reads could not distinguish some IMGT-functional V segments, including TRBV6-2 and TRBV6-3, those segments were excluded. Strong co-occurrence of HLA alleles, especially DR and DQ, made assigning TCR associations to individual alleles difficult. Roughly uniform sequencing depth across donors was assumed in presence/absence analyses, although this assumption may not hold. According to the authors, the approach could potentially be generalized to other disease states and immunological phenotypes. In a later genetic analysis, fewer N-insertions in productive TCRs were reported among donors in an Asian-associated ancestry cluster than the roughly 670-donor mean. A few of the identified cytomegalovirus-associated TCR beta chains were confirmed in vitro to be specific for cytomegalovirus antigens. Most CMV-associated TCR beta chains appeared to be HLA-restricted in a later analysis, and the HLA associations seemed to be driven largely by CMV exposure.

In the case of this clone: The antigen it binds to is not known. The record has no base qualities; no much larger clone is one base away.

V is reduced by 5 bases and J by 1 base, leaving a spacing of 13 bases between them. The CDR3 goes from the cysteine to the phenylalanine over 15 residues. CDR3 DNA only is kept here, 45 bases in frame from base 1. CDR1 and CDR2 were assigned from the germline V gene as MNHNS and SASEGT. The receptor library was made with the immunoSEQ multiplex PCR assay. The multiplex PCR relied on a mix of 60 forward primers for TCR Vbeta segments and 13 reverse primers for TCR Jbeta segments. The CDR3 region of rearranged TCR beta genes was amplified from genomic DNA with a multiplex PCR assay. On the Illumina HiSeq System, the amplified TCR beta libraries were sequenced as 87-base-pair reads. The study's processing was this. A later analysis counted about 80 million unique TCR beta chains across the 600 to 850 repertoires, and around 9.9 million of these chains were shared by at least two donors. Raw reads were error-corrected and collapsed into unique sequences with a nearest-neighbor algorithm that merged closely related sequences to remove PCR and sequencing errors. CDR3 sequences were aligned to IMGT reference sequences to assign V, D and J gene segments. For a sequence to be retained, a match of at least six nucleotides was required to both a V gene segment and a J gene segment. A rearrangement was called productive if the CDR3 had no stop codons and remained in frame with V and J, and every other rearrangement was called non-productive. CDR3 was defined according to IMGT convention as the region running from the second conserved V-encoded cysteine to the conserved J-encoded phenylalanine. In an earlier analysis of 550 to 650 of the donors, sequences lacking an unambiguous match to a single V gene segment were excluded. An earlier analysis of under 750 of the donors called V segments functional above 56.7% productive rearrangements and segregating when the between-donor standard deviation exceeded 5%. A statistical classification framework was built for diagnosing cytomegalovirus status from the catalog of TCR beta chain sequences. A later analysis assigned V and J genes by comparing TCR nucleotide sequences with IMGT/GENE-DB human TR gene sequences. A later analysis assigned CDR3 sequences and most-parsimonious VDJ recombination scenarios with the TCRdist pipeline. In a later analysis, each TCR beta chain was defined by its CDR3 amino acid sequence together with its V-gene family, and reads lacking a unique V-gene family were excluded. In a later analysis, 450 to 600 highly shared, low-generation-probability nucleotide sequences were removed to address suspected cross-contamination and a sequencing artifact. A later analysis calculated a clonal expansion index for each public chain from normalized within-repertoire ranks of inferred template counts. In a later analysis, generation probabilities were computed with a VDJ recombination model fitted to out-of-frame rearrangements, and the resulting probabilities were checked against IGoR. Hypergeometric tests were used in a later analysis to score TCR-TCR, TCR-HLA and TCR-CMV co-occurrence, with a repertoire-size bias correction applied to the TCR pairs. False discovery rates were estimated in a later analysis by permuting HLA or CMV assignments 20 times. In a later analysis, co-occurring TCRs were grouped using DBSCAN, with TCRdist sequence similarity added in when clustering inside HLA-allele-positive subsets. For co-occurrence clustering, repertoires with fewer than 30,000 or more than 120,000 public chains were excluded, along with 4 to 6 repertoires with anomalous nucleotide sharing. Here the immuneACCESS table is served through TCRdb, limited to in-frame sequences with V and J called. Missing clones are a known gap in these copies; in checked studies unresolved V genes cover under half, and the rest lacks a known reason. V, J and clone size derive from that table, while D and trimming were established from the DNA sequence. The sample table contains some 140,000 clones; only one count was recorded for 70% to 80% of them. The ten largest clones capture 2% to 2.5% of the sample.

The cohort consisted of 650 to 850 healthy bone marrow donors. Cohort members were all nominally healthy when sampled, although unrecorded immune exposures were likely present. The donor tested CMV seronegative, placing the donor among the 350 or so seronegative members of the cohort. A peripheral blood sample was provided by each donor, and peripheral blood mononuclear cells were used for TCR beta sequencing. Genomic DNA was extracted from the blood cell samples with the Qiagen DNeasy Blood Extraction Kit. Sequences were obtained from PBMCs. The chain employs TRBV6-1 and TRBJ2-3; tentative D gene TRBD2, with 6 bases matching. This TCR was recovered from a man aged 25 to 40 in good health and CMV-seronegative. The CDR3 here reads CASSSEVAGTDTQYF. The DNA is as follows: TGTGCCAGCAGTTCGGAGGTAGCGGGCACAGATACGCAGTATTTT.